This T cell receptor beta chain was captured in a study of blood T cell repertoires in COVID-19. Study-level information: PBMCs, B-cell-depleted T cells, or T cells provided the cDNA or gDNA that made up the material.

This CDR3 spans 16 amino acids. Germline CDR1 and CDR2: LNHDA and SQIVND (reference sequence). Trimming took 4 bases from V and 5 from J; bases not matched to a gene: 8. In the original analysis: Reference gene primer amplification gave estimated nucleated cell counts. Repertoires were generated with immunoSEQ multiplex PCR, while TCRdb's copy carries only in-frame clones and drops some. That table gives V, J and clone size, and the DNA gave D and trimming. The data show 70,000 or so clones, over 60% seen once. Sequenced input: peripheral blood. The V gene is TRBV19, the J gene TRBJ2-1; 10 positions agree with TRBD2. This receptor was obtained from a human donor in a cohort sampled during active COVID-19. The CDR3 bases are TGTGCCAGTAGTAAGACCGGGACTAGCGTCGACAATGAGCAGTTCTTC. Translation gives CASSKTGTSVDNEQFF.